Listed here is a single TCR beta chain. The antigen is not known. This sample is part of a study of blood T cells in healthy people across ages. Study conclusions and caveats: Any conclusive comparison of naive versus antigen-experienced cells was prevented by using unsorted PBMCs. It was the long-lived donors that had more naive CD4+ cells and higher diversity than aged donors.

The V segment lost 0 bases and the J segment 8 bases; nucleotides outside the gene matches: 11. The germline gives CDR1 DFQATT, CDR2 SNEGSKA (reference sequence). The CDR3 runs to 16 residues. The second PCR ran roughly 6 to 11 cycles with a sample-barcoded 5' primer and J-beta primers. TCRdb re-called the 5' RACE reads with MiXCR, one entry per CDR3 protein. The sample consists of more than 650,000 distinct CDR3 sequences, about 20% of them appearing once. This rearrangement joins TRBV20-1 to TRBJ2-1, with 9 nucleotides matching TRBD2. The clonotype was recovered from a man aged 70 or older in good health. The sample comprised blood. The CDR3 DNA reads TGCAGTGCTAGAGACCCCCTGCGGGAGGGCCTGGATGAGCAGTTCTTC. It yields the protein CSARDPLREGLDEQFF.